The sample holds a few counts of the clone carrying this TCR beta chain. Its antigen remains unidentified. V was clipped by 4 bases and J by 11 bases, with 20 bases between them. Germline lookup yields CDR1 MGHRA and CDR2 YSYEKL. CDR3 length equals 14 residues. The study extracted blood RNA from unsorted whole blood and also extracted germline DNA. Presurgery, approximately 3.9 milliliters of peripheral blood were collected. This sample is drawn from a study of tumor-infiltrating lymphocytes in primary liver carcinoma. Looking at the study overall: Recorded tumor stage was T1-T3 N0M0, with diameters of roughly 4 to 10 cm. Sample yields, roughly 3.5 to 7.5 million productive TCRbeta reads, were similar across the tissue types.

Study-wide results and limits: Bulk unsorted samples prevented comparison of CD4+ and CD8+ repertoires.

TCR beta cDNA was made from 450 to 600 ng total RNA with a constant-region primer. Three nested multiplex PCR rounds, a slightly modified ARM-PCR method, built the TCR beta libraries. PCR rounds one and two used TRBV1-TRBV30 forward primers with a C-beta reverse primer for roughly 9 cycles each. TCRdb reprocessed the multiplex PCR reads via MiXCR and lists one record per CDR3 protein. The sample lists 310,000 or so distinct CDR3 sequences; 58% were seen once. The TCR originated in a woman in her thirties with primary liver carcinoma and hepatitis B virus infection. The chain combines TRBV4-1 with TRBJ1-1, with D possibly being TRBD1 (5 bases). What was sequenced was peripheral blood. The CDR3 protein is CASSRDAGGGVAFF. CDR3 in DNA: TGCGCCAGCAGCCGGGACGCAGGTGGGGGAGTGGCTTTCTTT.